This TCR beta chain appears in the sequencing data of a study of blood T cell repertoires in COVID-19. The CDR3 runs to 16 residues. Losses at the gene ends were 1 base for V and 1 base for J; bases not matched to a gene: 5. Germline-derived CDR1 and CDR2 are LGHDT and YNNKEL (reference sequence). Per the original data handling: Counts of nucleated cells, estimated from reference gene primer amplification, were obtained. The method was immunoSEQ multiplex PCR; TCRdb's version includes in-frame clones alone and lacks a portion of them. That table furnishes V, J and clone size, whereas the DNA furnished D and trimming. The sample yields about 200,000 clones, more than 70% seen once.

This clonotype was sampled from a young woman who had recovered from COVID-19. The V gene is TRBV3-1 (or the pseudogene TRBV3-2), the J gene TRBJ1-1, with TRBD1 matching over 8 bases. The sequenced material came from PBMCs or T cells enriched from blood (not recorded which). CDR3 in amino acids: CASSQAGDRTNTEAFF. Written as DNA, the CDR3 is TGTGCCAGCAGCCAAGCTGGGGACAGGACGAACACTGAAGCTTTCTTT.